This T cell receptor beta chain comes out of a study of blood T cell repertoires in COVID-19. Across the study: Nucleic acid was either cDNA or gDNA, and it came from T cells, B-cell-depleted T cells, or PBMCs.

Original processing methods: Scientists estimated how many nucleated cells there were by amplifying reference gene primers. The method was immunoSEQ multiplex PCR; TCRdb's version includes in-frame clones alone and lacks a portion of them. Clone size and V and J calls were adopted from that table, with D and trimming inferred from the DNA. Of 150,000 to 200,000 clones in the sample, about 85% were seen once. Patients of the Seattle cohort, enrolled during active infection, were followed longitudinally. V gave up 7 bases and J gave up 3 bases; unmatched junction bases: 4. The germline V gene has CDR1 SNHLY and CDR2 FYNNEI. The CDR3 has 13 residues.

The sample comprised peripheral blood. The receptor was isolated from a woman aged 40-49 years with COVID-19, enrolled during active disease. The chain is built from TRBV2 and TRBJ1-1; TRBD1 matches 8 bases. CDR3 nucleotides: TGTGCCAGCATCCAGGACAGGGACACTGAAGCTTTCTTT. It translates to CASIQDRDTEAFF.